These 13 T cell receptor beta chains were all obtained from the same sample, sequenced in a study of Graves' ophthalmopathy and Graves' hyperthyroidism. Using RNA transcripts, the TCR beta CDR3 regions were amplified. A first-round RT-PCR used HTBI primers, followed by a second-round multiplex PCR. TCRdb recomputed calls from the multiplex PCR reads with MiXCR, one row per CDR3 protein. This sample has around 1.1 million distinct CDR3 sequences, with about two fifths found just once. The material sequenced was peripheral blood or thyroid tissue (not recorded which). Receptors were obtained from an adult man with Graves' hyperthyroidism.

The chain employs TRBV25-1 and TRBJ1-5; 7 nucleotides line up with TRBD1. Trimming cost V 4 bases and J 11 bases; bases outside gene matches: 14. CDR3 length equals 15 residues. Germline V CDR1 and CDR2: MGHDK, SYGVNS. The CDR3 nucleotides read TGTGCCAGCAGTGCTAGAGCGGAGGGGGCAAGGGCCCAGCATTTT. Its translation: CASSARAEGARAQHF.

A note on this clonotype: Being one base from a much bigger clone, this may be a read error. The rearrangement links TRBV6-6 to TRBJ1-5, with D hard to call. The germline V and J ends were trimmed by 5 bases and 15 bases, with 14 bases remaining between them. This CDR3 has 11 amino acids. The germline V gene has CDR1 MNHNY and CDR2 SVGAGI (reference sequence). CDR3 region: CASSQAGPSHF. The CDR3 coding sequence is TGTGCCAGCAGTCAGGCCGGACCGTCGCATTTT.

The V call is TRBV25-1, the J call TRBJ2-7, with no clear D. The V end was cut by 3 bases, the J end by 0 bases, with 15 bases between. The CDR3 is 16 residues long. Germline V lookup: CDR1 MGHDK, CDR2 SYGVNS. CDR3 in DNA: TGTGCCAGCAGTGATGTTGGTAAAGGCAGCTCCTACGAGCAGTACTTC. Protein sequence: CASSDVGKGSSYEQYF.

A few counts support this clonotype. This chain joins TRBV20-1 and TRBJ1-5; D is perhaps TRBD1 (6 bases). V was shortened by 0 bases and J by 2 bases, with 17 bases between the two germline ends. The germline V gene has CDR1 DFQATT and CDR2 SNEGSKA (reference sequence). The CDR3 loop spans 17 amino acids. Here the CDR3 reads CSARDGRQDPGNQPQHF. The CDR3 coding sequence is TGCAGTGCTAGAGATGGACGACAGGACCCTGGCAATCAGCCCCAGCATTTT.

This chain uses TRBV7-6 with TRBJ2-2; D is possibly TRBD1 (5 bases). There are 14 residues in the CDR3. Deletions cut 5 bases from V and 7 bases from J, with 14 bases between. The V gene's germline CDR1 is SGHVS and CDR2 FNYEAQ. CDR3 in amino acids: CASSSAPGHGELFF. The CDR3, as DNA: TGTGCCAGCAGCAGCGCCCCAGGGCACGGGGAGCTGTTTTTT.

This clonotype was seen at least ten times. The chain uses TRBV19 and TRBJ2-5, with 14 nucleotides matching TRBD2. V lost 9 bases to trimming and J lost 5 bases; unmatched junction nucleotides: 5. Germline values: CDR1 LNHDA, CDR2 SQIVND (reference sequence). The CDR3 runs to 14 residues. CDR3 in amino acids: CASRLAGGLETQYF. CDR3 nucleotide sequence: TGTGCCAGCCGACTAGCGGGAGGGCTGGAGACCCAGTACTTC.

The chain carries TRBV25-1 and TRBJ1-4; 7 bases are a match to TRBD1. There are 13 residues in the CDR3. CDR1 and CDR2 from the germline V gene are MGHDK and SYGVNS. Trimming at V came to 2 bases and at J to 9 bases, leaving 3 bases not matched to a gene. CDR3 sequence: CASSEQGEKKLFF. The CDR3 DNA is TGTGCCAGCAGTGAACAGGGGGAGAAAAAACTGTTTTTT.

In this sample, this clonotype turned up many times. V is TRBV12-3 or TRBV12-4 and J is TRBJ2-7; 7 nucleotides line up with TRBD1. After removal of 6 bases from V and 3 bases from J, the junction contained 5 bases not matched to a gene. The CDR3 loop spans 13 amino acids. CDR3 region: CASSQGQLYEQYF. The CDR3 DNA follows: TGTGCCAGCAGCCAGGGACAGCTCTACGAGCAGTACTTC.

Concerning this clonotype: With a much larger clone just one base away, this may be a read error. This chain connects TRBV19 to TRBJ2-2; the D gene is possibly TRBD2 (5 bases). The CDR3 covers 14 residues. Germline CDR1 is LNHDA and CDR2 is SQIVND (reference sequence). The CDR3 DNA reads TGTGCCAGTAGTATCGGTCGGGGAACCGGGGAGCCGTTTTTT. It is translated as CASSIGRGTGEPFF.

This clonotype was counted at least ten times. In DNA, the CDR3 is TGTGCCAGCAGCTTAGGCCACAACTCCTACGAGCAGTACTTC. Protein product: CASSLGHNSYEQYF. This rearrangement joins TRBV7-2 to TRBJ2-7; D is uncertain. Germline V lookup: CDR1 SGHTA, CDR2 FQGNSA. There are 14 residues in the CDR3. Trimming pared 1 base from V and 0 bases from J, leaving 7 bases between.

There are many counts of this clonotype. The chain is built from TRBV10-3 and TRBJ1-3; TRBD1 agrees at 9 bases. Germline CDR1 is ENHRY and CDR2 is SYGVKD. Trimming cost V 6 bases and J 1 base; bases outside gene matches: 1. The CDR3 length is 14 residues. Here the CDR3 DNA reads TGTGCCATCAGGGGACAGGGTTCTGGAAACACCATATATTTT. Amino acids: CAIRGQGSGNTIYF.

This clonotype was seen more than once but under ten times. V usage is TRBV7-2 and J usage is TRBJ1-5, with D unclear. The germline V gene encodes CDR1 SGHTA and CDR2 FQGNSA. This CDR3 is built from 14 residues. Trimming took 0 bases from V and 6 from J, leaving 9 bases between them. Written as DNA, the CDR3 is TGTGCCAGCAGCTTAGCCACAGAGACTCAGCCCCAGCATTTT. Translating it yields CASSLATETQPQHF.

V gene TRBV20-1 combines with J gene TRBJ1-4; D not certain. The CDR3 is made up of 13 amino acids. Trimming removed 0 bases at V and 4 bases at J, with 6 bases between. The germline V gene encodes CDR1 DFQATT and CDR2 SNEGSKA (reference sequence). The CDR3 region is CSARDRVNEKLFF. The CDR3 nucleotides read TGCAGTGCTAGAGATCGGGTTAATGAAAAACTGTTTTTT.